Each of the 23 T cell receptor beta chains below was sequenced from the same sample in a study of blood T cells in healthy people across ages. It was with a sample-barcoded 5' primer and a J-beta primer mix that a second PCR of roughly 6 to 12 cycles was run. TCRdb passed the 5' RACE reads through MiXCR, listing each CDR3 protein once. Of 700,000 to 900,000 distinct CDR3 sequences listed, approximately 55% are singletons. Material: blood. The receptor source for this set is an elderly man in good health.

This clonotype was detected only a few times. J is TRBJ2-5 and V is TRBV6-1, with 7 positions matching TRBD2. The CDR3 covers 17 residues. CDR1 is MNHNS, CDR2 SASEGT, per germline. After removal of 4 bases from V and 2 bases from J, the junction contained 13 bases not matched to a gene. Here the CDR3 reads CASSGAGEGRLQETQYF. The CDR3 DNA is TGTGCCAGCAGTGGTGCTGGGGAGGGAAGATTGCAAGAGACCCAGTACTTC.

This rearrangement joins TRBV5-1 to TRBJ2-1, with 10 nucleotides matching TRBD2. Per germline, CDR1 SGHRS and CDR2 YFSETQ. The trim removed 1 base at V and 5 bases at J, leaving 3 bases unmatched. CDR3 length: 15 amino acids. CDR3 residues: CASSLLAGVHNEQFF. CDR3 sequence (DNA): TGCGCCAGCAGCTTGCTAGCGGGAGTCCACAATGAGCAGTTCTTC.

Turning to this clonotype: It may be a read error: a sequence one base away is much more abundant. V is TRBV11-1 and J is TRBJ2-7; 9 nucleotides agree with TRBD1. The CDR3 consists of 14 residues. From germline, CDR1 is SGHAT and CDR2 FQDESV (reference sequence). CDR3 amino acids: CASSFTGGSYVQYF. CDR3 coding DNA: TGTGCCAGCAGCTTTACAGGGGGCTCCTACGTGCAGTACTTC.

This clonotype was picked up a small number of times. The chain couples TRBV3-1 to TRBJ1-6, with D unresolved. V was pared by 1 base and J by 9 bases, with 13 bases between. The CDR3 covers 15 residues. The V gene's germline CDR1 is LGHDT and CDR2 YNNKEL (reference sequence). The chain's CDR3 is CASSQGLGVGSPLHF. The CDR3, as DNA: TGTGCCAGCAGCCAAGGGCTCGGGGTCGGTTCACCCCTCCACTTT.

This clonotype has ten or more counts. The gene calls are TRBV20-1 and TRBJ2-3; 10 positions match TRBD1. The germline V gene has CDR1 DFQATT and CDR2 SNEGSKA (reference sequence). The CDR3 spans 15 residues. Trimming took 0 bases from V and 4 from J; bases not matched to a gene: 4. The DNA for the CDR3 is TGCAGTGCTAGAGATGCCGGGACAGGGGCAGATACGCAGTATTTT. It translates to CSARDAGTGADTQYF.

The sample holds a few counts of this clonotype. V usage is TRBV6-5 and J usage is TRBJ2-3; D is unresolved. CDR3 length: 13 amino acids. Germline V CDR1 and CDR2: MNHEY, SVGAGI. V dropped 6 bases and J dropped 0 bases, with 7 bases sitting between them. The CDR3 sequence is CASRADSTDTQYF. The CDR3 DNA is TGTGCCAGCAGAGCCGACAGCACAGATACGCAGTATTTT.

This chain uses TRBV18 with TRBJ2-3; D gene ambiguous. This CDR3 contains 14 residues. Germline CDR1 KGHSH, CDR2 LQKENI. Between the trimmed V and J ends, which lost 2 bases and 2 bases, there was a span of 8 bases. The CDR3 region is CASSPNQHTDTQYF. DNA for the CDR3: TGTGCCAGCTCACCAAATCAGCACACAGATACGCAGTATTTT.

The genes are TRBV18 and TRBJ1-1; weak D call: TRBD1 (5 bases). The germline V gene has CDR1 KGHSH and CDR2 LQKENI. V lost 3 bases and J 8 bases, leaving 13 bases between the germline ends. This CDR3 is 13 amino acids long. The CDR3 DNA reads TGTGCCAGCTCACCTCGACAGACCTCGGAAGCTTTCTTT. Translation gives CASSPRQTSEAFF.

This clonotype was observed once. The V call is TRBV7-2, the J call TRBJ1-6, with D unresolved. This CDR3 has 17 residues. Germline CDR1 is SGHTA and CDR2 is FQGNSA. V lost 5 bases and J lost 7, with 21 bases in between. The CDR3 region is CASSQTRTSSWNSPLHF. The CDR3 bases are TGTGCCAGCAGCCAGACACGGACGTCTTCGTGGAATTCACCCCTCCACTTT.

V and J are TRBV29-1 and TRBJ2-5, with 15 bases aligning to TRBD2. The CDR3 runs to 15 residues. With V trimmed by 8 bases and J by 5 bases, 9 bases remained unmatched. The germline CDR1 and CDR2 sequences are SQVTM and ANQGSEA. CDR3 protein: CSSNGLAGGLETQYF. For the CDR3, the DNA is TGCAGCTCAAACGGACTAGCGGGAGGGTTGGAGACCCAGTACTTC.

This clonotype has a handful of counts. The V call is TRBV29-1, the J call TRBJ2-7; tentative D call: TRBD2 (6 bases). Germline lookup yields CDR1 SQVTM and CDR2 ANQGSEA. This CDR3 contains 12 residues. V lost 5 bases and J lost 2, with 10 bases in between. The CDR3 DNA follows: TGCAGCGTTTCCGGGGGACCCTACGAGCAGTACTTC. Its protein is CSVSGGPYEQYF.

V gene TRBV20-1 combines with J gene TRBJ2-1, with TRBD2 matching 7 bases. The CDR3 spans 15 residues. The trim removed 1 base at V and 2 bases at J, leaving 5 bases unmatched. Germline V gene lookup returns CDR1 DFQATT and CDR2 SNEGSKA (reference sequence). The CDR3 DNA sequence: TGCAGTGCTAGAGGTCCGGGACTACCCTACAATGAGCAGTTCTTC. This translates into CSARGPGLPYNEQFF.

This chain joins TRBV6-1 and TRBJ1-2; D possibly corresponds to TRBD1 (5 bases). The CDR3 runs 14 residues. CDR1 MNHNS and CDR2 SASEGT come from the germline V gene. V shed 0 bases and J shed 4 bases, with 9 bases lying between them. The CDR3 protein is CASSEAWGGYGYTF. CDR3 bases: TGTGCCAGCAGTGAAGCATGGGGGGGCTATGGCTACACCTTC.

This clonotype was detected ten times or more. V usage is TRBV12-3 or TRBV12-4 and J usage is TRBJ2-3, with D tentatively TRBD2 (8 bases). The CDR3 sequence is 15 residues long. The V end was cut by 1 base, the J end by 14 bases, with 22 bases between. The CDR3, as DNA: TGTGCCAGCAGTTTAGAGGGGCGGGGGGACAGATACGCGTATTTT. This translates into CASSLEGRGDRYAYF.

This clonotype was detected ten times or more. The chain links TRBV12-3 or TRBV12-4 to TRBJ2-2; possibly TRBD1 or TRBD2 for D (6 bases each). The CDR3 runs to 14 residues. The V end lost 10 bases, the J end lost 3 bases, and 15 bases lay between the germline ends. This CDR3 reads CANRRGRDTGELFF. The CDR3 region has the DNA TGTGCCAACCGCCGGGGGCGGGACACCGGGGAGCTGTTTTTT.

The chain joins TRBV27 to TRBJ2-7; TRBD2 matches at 14 bases. This CDR3 contains 19 residues. The germline gives CDR1 MNHEY, CDR2 SMNVEV (reference sequence). V was clipped by 8 bases and J by 6 bases; unmatched bases: 21. CDR3: CASRTSLPTLGLAGVEQYF. The CDR3 DNA is TGTGCCAGCCGAACGTCTCTCCCCACCTTGGGACTAGCGGGAGTCGAGCAGTACTTC.

The CDR3 nucleotides read TGCAGCGTTGAGTCGGACAGGGGTAGGTACTTC. Translation: CSVESDRGRYF. The chain has TRBV29-1 and TRBJ2-5; 9 bases line up with TRBD1. Germline trimming cut 3 bases from V and 13 bases from J; bases unmatched to any gene: 6. This CDR3 region has 11 residues. Germline CDR1 is SQVTM and CDR2 is ANQGSEA.

This clonotype turned up a few times. The rearrangement joins TRBV29-1 to TRBJ2-5; weak D call: TRBD1 (5 bases). This CDR3 has 13 amino acids. The germline gives CDR1 SQVTM, CDR2 ANQGSEA. Trimming pared 5 bases from V and 0 bases from J, leaving 10 bases between. The CDR3 loop reads CSVLGADQETQYF. The CDR3, as DNA: TGCAGCGTTCTAGGGGCGGACCAAGAGACCCAGTACTTC.

This chain uses TRBV5-1 with TRBJ2-1, with a possible D match to TRBD1 (5 bases). V lost 1 base, J lost 8 bases, and 13 bases lay in between. Germline loops: CDR1 SGHRS, CDR2 YFSETQ. This CDR3 has 14 amino acids. The CDR3 sequence is CASSLQGVVDEQFF. DNA of the CDR3: TGCGCCAGCAGCTTGCAAGGGGTCGTTGATGAGCAGTTCTTC.

This chain links TRBV9 with TRBJ2-1; 7 bases match TRBD2. Gene TRBJ2-7 matches the end of the DNA better, so the J call may be wrong. CDR3 size: 21 residues. Germline V gives CDR1 SGDLS, CDR2 YYNGEE. The CDR3 DNA reads TGTGCCAGCAGCGTGGAGGGTGGGACTACGATGATCAAAAGCTCCTACAATGAGCAGTACTTC. This codes for CASSVEGGTTMIKSSYNEQYF.

V is TRBV6-2 or TRBV6-3 and J is TRBJ1-6, with D perhaps matching TRBD1 (6 bases). V gave up 6 bases and J gave up 10 bases, with 16 bases separating them. This CDR3 is 14 amino acids long. Per germline, CDR1 MNHEY and CDR2 SVGEGT. The CDR3 protein is CASSRRGGESPLHF. The CDR3 DNA reads TGTGCCAGCAGCCGCCGAGGGGGAGAATCACCCCTCCACTTT.

The chain employs TRBV27 and TRBJ2-5; D is uncertain. The CDR3 extends over 13 amino acids. Germline CDR1 and CDR2: MNHEY and SMNVEV (reference sequence). Trimming pared 6 bases from V and 5 bases from J, leaving 13 bases between. As DNA, the CDR3 is TGTGCCAGCAGGATATTCGCCGGGGAGACCCAGTACTTC. This translates into CASRIFAGETQYF.

The chain carries TRBV20-1 and TRBJ1-4, with 8 nucleotides matching TRBD1. The V and J ends lost 5 bases and 8 bases, in that order; junction bases with no gene match: 7. Germline V lookup: CDR1 DFQATT, CDR2 SNEGSKA (reference sequence). The CDR3 totals 13 residues. The CDR3 sequence is CSAPRDRSEKLFF. CDR3 nucleotide sequence: TGCAGTGCTCCCCGGGACAGGAGCGAAAAACTGTTTTTT.